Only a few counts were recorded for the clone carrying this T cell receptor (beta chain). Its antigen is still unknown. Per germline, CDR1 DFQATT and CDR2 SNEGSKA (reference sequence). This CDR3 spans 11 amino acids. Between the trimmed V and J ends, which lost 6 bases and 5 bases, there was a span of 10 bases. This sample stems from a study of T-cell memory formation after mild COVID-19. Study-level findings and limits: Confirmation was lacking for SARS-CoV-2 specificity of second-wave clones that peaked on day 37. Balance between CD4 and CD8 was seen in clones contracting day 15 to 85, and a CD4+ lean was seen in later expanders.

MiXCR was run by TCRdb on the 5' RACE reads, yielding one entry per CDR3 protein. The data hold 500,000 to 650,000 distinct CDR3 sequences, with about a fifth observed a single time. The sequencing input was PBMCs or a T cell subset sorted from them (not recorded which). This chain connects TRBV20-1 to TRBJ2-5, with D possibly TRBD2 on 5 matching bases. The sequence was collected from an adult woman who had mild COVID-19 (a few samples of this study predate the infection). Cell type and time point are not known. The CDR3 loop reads CSARTGETQYF. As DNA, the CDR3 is TGCAGTGCGCGGACGGGGGAGACCCAGTACTTC.